This T cell receptor (beta chain) was sequenced in a study of identical twins. Unique molecular identifiers were present on cDNA, and template switching added a universal primer site. In TCRdb, the 5' RACE reads were re-called with MiXCR into one record per CDR3 protein. There are around 1.7 million distinct CDR3 sequences in the sample; 32% occur only once, and more than 0.25% lies in the top ten. As for this clonotype: Antigen unknown.

Study results and limitations: Twin sharing of out-of-frame TCR alpha was underestimated by models in monozygotic pairs. Abundant cord blood beta clonotypes carried fewer insertions; memory repertoires showed none. There was an excess of low generation probability in the out-of-frame alpha sequences that twins shared.

The CDR3 sequence is 15 residues long. V lost 3 bases to trimming and J lost 6 bases, with 18 bases between them. Per the germline V gene, CDR1 is MNHEY and CDR2 is SMNVEV (reference sequence). The V gene is TRBV27, the J gene TRBJ2-7, with D tentatively TRBD2 (6 bases). The source material was cord blood. This receptor was obtained from a newborn girl in good health. The CDR3 bases are TGTGCCAGCAGTTTCTCGACGCCAAAGGAGGGCGAGCAGTACTTC. Translating it yields CASSFSTPKEGEQYF.